The rows below give T cell receptor beta chains drawn from one sample of a study of blood T cell repertoires in COVID-19. The table came from immunoSEQ multiplex PCR; TCRdb's copy has only in-frame clones and leaves some out. This sample carries almost 500,000 clones, 80% to 90% of them seen once, and the ten largest clones take around 8%. The sequencing sample was made of PBMCs or T cells enriched from blood (not recorded which). The source is a woman aged 55 to 70 who had recovered from COVID-19. Each CDR3 is given with its conserved first and last residue. Each record gives: J gene, V gene, clone size, D gene, CDR3 DNA, CDR3 protein. D genes are given only for firm matches. Not every row has a clone size; where given, it reads once, few, many or a size class.

>TRBJ1-2|TRBV3-1/TRBV3-2|NA|NA
TGTGCCAGCAGCCATAGCCTTACGGTTCGGCACTCCTATGGCTACACCTTC
CASSHSLTVRHSYGYTF
>TRBJ1-1|TRBV2|NA|TRBD1
TGTGCCAGCGCTGGACAGGGGGGAAGCACTGAAGCTTTCTTT
CASAGQGGSTEAFF
>TRBJ1-5|TRBV28|NA|NA
TGTGCCAGCAGGGGCAGGGTGCAGCAGCCCCAGCATTTT
CASRGRVQQPQHF
>TRBJ2-4|TRBV12-5|NA|NA
TGTGCTAGTGGTTCCGGGGAAACCAAAAACATTCAGTACTTC
CASGSGETKNIQYF
>TRBJ1-5|TRBV6-1|once|NA
TGTGCCAGCAGTGACCTCTCCAATCAGCCCCAGCATTTT
CASSDLSNQPQHF
>TRBJ2-1|TRBV5-1|NA|NA
TGCGCCAGCAGCGCGGGACCAAACTCCTACAATGAGCAGTTCTTC
CASSAGPNSYNEQFF
>TRBJ1-5|TRBV4-1|few|NA
TGCGCCAGCAGCCAAGGGCCGGGATATAATCAGCCCCAGCATTTT
CASSQGPGYNQPQHF
>TRBJ2-1|TRBV18|NA|TRBD2
TGTGCCAGCTCAATTTCTAGCGGGGCCTATGAGCAGTTCTTC
CASSISSGAYEQFF
>TRBJ1-1|TRBV7-8|NA|NA
TGTGCCAGCAGCCCAGGGGTTTTGTCGGGAAACACTGAAGCTTTCTTT
CASSPGVLSGNTEAFF
>TRBJ2-2|TRBV5-1|NA|NA
TGCGCCAGCAGCTTGAGGCGACAGGCGAACACCGGGGAGCTGTTTTTT
CASSLRRQANTGELFF
>TRBJ2-1|TRBV4-2|NA|TRBD2
TGTGCCAGCAGCCAAGAAATAGCGGGGGGTCGAAATGAGCAGTTCTTC
CASSQEIAGGRNEQFF
>TRBJ2-5|TRBV19|NA|NA
TGTGCCAGTAGCTGGGCAGGGGAGGGAGAGACCCAGTACTTC
CASSWAGEGETQYF
>TRBJ2-5|TRBV7-2|few|TRBD1
TGTGCCAGCAGTCTCCCGACAGGGGGAAGAGAGACCCAGTACTTC
CASSLPTGGRETQYF
>TRBJ2-5|TRBV3-1/TRBV3-2|NA|TRBD2
TGTGCCAGCAGCCAAGATGGGACTAGCCCTGTAGAGACCCAGTACTTC
CASSQDGTSPVETQYF
>TRBJ2-7|TRBV18|NA|NA
TGTGCCAGCTCACCAAAGGACAGCTACGAGCAGTACTTC
CASSPKDSYEQYF
>TRBJ1-4|TRBV5-1|NA|TRBD1
TGCGCCAGCAAGTTGGGACAGGGGTATGAAAAACTGTTTTTT
CASKLGQGYEKLFF